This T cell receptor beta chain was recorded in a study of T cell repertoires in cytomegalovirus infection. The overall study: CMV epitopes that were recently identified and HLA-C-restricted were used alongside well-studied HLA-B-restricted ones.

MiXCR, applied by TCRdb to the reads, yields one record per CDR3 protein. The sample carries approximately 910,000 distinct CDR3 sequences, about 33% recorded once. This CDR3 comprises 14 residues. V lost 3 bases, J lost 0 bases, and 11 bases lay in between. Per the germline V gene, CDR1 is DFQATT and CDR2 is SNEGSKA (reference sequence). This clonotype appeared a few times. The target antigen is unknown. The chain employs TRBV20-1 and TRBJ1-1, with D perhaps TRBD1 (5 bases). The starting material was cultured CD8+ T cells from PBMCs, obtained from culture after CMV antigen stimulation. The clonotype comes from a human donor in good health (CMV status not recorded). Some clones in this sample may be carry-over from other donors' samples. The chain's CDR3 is CSARRGSMNTEAFF. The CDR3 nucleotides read TGCAGTGCTAGGAGGGGATCTATGAACACTGAAGCTTTCTTT.